This record concerns one T cell receptor beta chain sequence. This sample was included in a study of blood T cell repertoires in COVID-19. In the original analysis: Amplification of reference gene primers provided the estimated nucleated cell counts. Sequencing used immunoSEQ multiplex PCR; TCRdb keeps in-frame clones, though not all of them. The V and J calls and clone size come from that table; D and trimming were worked out from the DNA. The top ten hold more than 25% of the sample, which has more than 150,000 clones, roughly 79% seen once. The sample comprised peripheral blood. This clonotype originated in a woman in her 70s with acute or convalescent COVID-19.

The CDR3 spells CASSSGQLNSPLHF. CDR3 nucleotides: TGTGCCAGCAGCTCGGGACAGCTTAATTCACCCCTCCACTTT. The chain recombines TRBV5-8 with TRBJ1-6; 7 bases fit TRBD1. V was pared by 3 bases and J by 6 bases, with 3 bases of the junction left unmatched. The CDR3 length is 14 residues. Germline V lookup: CDR1 SGHTS, CDR2 YDEGEE.